The TCR beta chain described here comes from a study of metastatic and nonmetastatic thyroid tumors. None of the patients had undergone any treatment ahead of thyroid surgery. Using MiXCR, TCRdb re-called clones from the PCR reads. There are more than 8,500 clones in the sample; roughly a fifth occur only once, and about 15% lies in the top ten. This clone showed up many times. The sequence was collected from a female donor with papillary thyroid cancer or a benign thyroid nodule (not recorded which). Some clones in this sample may be carry-over from other donors' samples. Material: adjacent normal tissue.

CDR3 residues: CASRQAYRRGNTEAFF. The CDR3 coding sequence is TGCGCCAGCAGGCAGGCGTACCGCAGGGGTAACACTGAAGCTTTCTTT. This sequence joins TRBV5-1 and TRBJ1-1, with D possibly being TRBD1 (6 bases). The CDR3 has 16 residues. From germline, CDR1 is SGHRS and CDR2 YFSETQ. Trimming left V 5 bases short and J 2 bases short, with 19 bases between.